The 27 T cell receptor beta chains below all came from one sample that was sequenced in a study of blood T cell repertoires in COVID-19 (dated by TCRdb to about 2020). Library method: the immunoSEQ multiplex PCR assay. TCRdb carries this immuneACCESS record with in-frame sequences only. Its versions omit some clonotypes, under half of them owing to an unresolved V gene in the studies checked, with the rest unexplained. The sample table holds approximately 210,000 clones, of which about nine tenths were seen once. Approximately 10% of the sample is held by the ten biggest clonotypes. Sequenced input: peripheral blood. These receptors originate from a man aged 50-59 years with COVID-19, enrolled during active disease.

CDR3 sequence (DNA): TGTGCCAGCACCCCGGACGGGGGGCAGGCTGAAGCTTTCTTT. Translated: CASTPDGGQAEAFF. The chain carries TRBV7-2 and TRBJ1-1; TRBD1 is a possible D gene (6 bases). From germline, CDR1 is SGHTA and CDR2 FQGNSA. The CDR3 loop spans 14 amino acids. V lost 7 bases and J lost 6, with 18 bases in between.

The count of this clone is one. The chain has TRBV4-1 and TRBJ1-1; D is possibly TRBD1 (5 bases). The CDR3 loop spans 17 amino acids. V lost 2 bases, J lost 6 bases, and 22 bases lay in between. The germline V gene encodes CDR1 MGHRA and CDR2 YSYEKL. CDR3 sequence (DNA): TGCGCCAGCAGCCAATCACGGCGGGACCCGAAGGTCGCTGAAGCTTTCTTT. Its protein product is CASSQSRRDPKVAEAFF.

The chain joins TRBV20-1 to TRBJ2-1; unclear D gene. There are 11 residues in the CDR3. The germline V and J ends were trimmed by 6 bases and 3 bases, with 6 bases remaining between them. Germline lookup yields CDR1 DFQATT and CDR2 SNEGSKA (reference sequence). The chain's CDR3 is CSAEYYNEQFF. The CDR3 nucleotides read TGCAGTGCGGAGTACTACAATGAGCAGTTCTTC.

A single count supports this clone. The chain recombines TRBV5-4 with TRBJ2-5, with a weak D call TRBD2 (6 bases). The CDR3 loop spans 15 amino acids. V was trimmed by 2 bases and J by 2 bases, leaving 13 bases between them. The germline V gene has CDR1 SGHNT and CDR2 YYREEE (reference sequence). The CDR3 sequence is CASSFRQGLQETQYF. CDR3 in DNA: TGTGCCAGCAGCTTTAGGCAGGGACTTCAAGAGACCCAGTACTTC.

This clone appeared a few times. V usage is TRBV6-5 and J usage is TRBJ2-3, with 10 bases aligning to TRBD2. Trimming removed 8 bases from V and 3 bases from J; junction bases left unmatched: 8. This CDR3 is 15 amino acids long. The germline gives CDR1 MNHEY, CDR2 SVGAGI. CDR3 region: CASVVGLADTDTQYF. CDR3 DNA: TGTGCCAGCGTTGTAGGACTAGCGGATACAGATACGCAGTATTTT.

CDR3 sequence: CASSPHRDRWSNEQFF. The CDR3 nucleotides are TGTGCCAGCAGCCCACACCGGGACAGGTGGTCGAATGAGCAGTTCTTC. This chain joins TRBV4-2 and TRBJ2-1; 8 bases align to TRBD1. This CDR3 contains 16 residues. V shed 4 bases and J 7 bases; nucleotides not matched to a gene: 12. The germline CDR1 and CDR2 sequences are LGHNA and YNFKEQ.

This clone appeared once. This chain connects TRBV11-2 to TRBJ2-7; tentative D call: TRBD2 (6 bases). The CDR3 has 16 residues. Germline-derived CDR1 and CDR2 are SGHAT and FQNNGV. V was cut by 1 base and J by 0 bases, with 13 bases left in between. DNA of the CDR3: TGTGCCAGCAGCTTAGCCGGGGGTACTTCCTCCTACGAGCAGTACTTC. It codes for CASSLAGGTSSYEQYF.

The chain recombines TRBV18 with TRBJ2-2, with a tentative D call TRBD1 (6 bases). Germline values: CDR1 KGHSH, CDR2 LQKENI. V was trimmed by 0 bases and J by 4 bases, leaving 9 bases between them. This CDR3 comprises 15 residues. CDR3 sequence reads: CASSPPGAGTGELFF. The CDR3 coding sequence is TGTGCCAGCTCACCACCGGGGGCCGGCACCGGGGAGCTGTTTTTT.

V gene TRBV7-9 combines with J gene TRBJ1-2; 8 bases line up with TRBD1. This CDR3 contains 14 residues. Per the germline V gene, CDR1 is SEHNR and CDR2 is FQNEAQ (reference sequence). Trimming at V came to 7 bases and at J to 2 bases, leaving 6 bases not matched to a gene. This CDR3 is CASTPDRENYGYTF. CDR3 DNA: TGTGCCAGCACCCCGGACAGGGAGAACTATGGCTACACCTTC.

The chain recombines TRBV19 with TRBJ2-2; 7 bases agree with TRBD1. Germline CDR1 LNHDA, CDR2 SQIVND (reference sequence). With 4 bases clipped from V and 7 bases from J, the junction kept 15 bases outside the gene matches. CDR3 length: 17 residues. The CDR3 nucleotides read TGTGCCAGTAGTACCCGCCGCGACAGGGCCCGGGGCGGGGAGCTGTTTTTT. As protein: CASSTRRDRARGGELFF.

This chain connects TRBV12-3 or TRBV12-4 to TRBJ1-1; D is unclear. Trimming took off 3 bases at V and 8 bases at J, with 13 bases between the two ends. This CDR3 is built from 13 residues. CDR3 nucleotides: TGTGCCAGCAGTTTGATGGAGGGAACCGAAGCTTTCTTT. Its translation is CASSLMEGTEAFF.

This rearrangement joins TRBV6-5 to TRBJ1-4, with 7 nucleotides matching TRBD1. The CDR3 sequence is 15 residues long. Germline lookup yields CDR1 MNHEY and CDR2 SVGAGI. Germline trimming cut 7 bases from V and 0 bases from J; bases unmatched to any gene: 5. The CDR3 bases are TGTGCCAGCACCTCCGGGACAGCAACTAATGAAAAACTGTTTTTT. Protein product: CASTSGTATNEKLFF.

This chain links TRBV19 with TRBJ2-1; weak D call: TRBD1 (7 bases). The CDR3 is 18 amino acids. Germline lookup yields CDR1 LNHDA and CDR2 SQIVND (reference sequence). V was trimmed by 2 bases and J by 0 bases, leaving 17 bases between them. DNA of the CDR3: TGTGCCAGTAGTATACCCCGCGGGACAGCTGCCTCCTACAATGAGCAGTTCTTC. The encoded protein is CASSIPRGTAASYNEQFF.

The chain combines TRBV18 with TRBJ2-7; 13 bases map to TRBD2. Losses at the gene ends were 5 bases for V and 6 bases for J; bases not matched to a gene: 4. CDR3 length: 14 amino acids. Germline V gene sequence: CDR1 KGHSH, CDR2 LQKENI. The CDR3 DNA sequence: TGTGCCAGCTCATCCGGGACTAGCGGGATCGAGCAGTACTTC. It encodes CASSSGTSGIEQYF.

The chain recombines TRBV9 with TRBJ1-1, with D uncertain. Deletions cut 0 bases from V and 5 bases from J, with 14 bases between. The CDR3 is 15 amino acids. Per germline, CDR1 SGDLS and CDR2 YYNGEE. The CDR3 DNA sequence: TGTGCCAGCAGCGTAGAAGGAGGGAAGTGGACTGAAGCTTTCTTT. The encoded protein is CASSVEGGKWTEAFF.

This clone was found a few times. The chain employs TRBV10-3 and TRBJ2-2, with TRBD2 as a possible D gene (6 bases). CDR1 is ENHRY and CDR2 is SYGVKD in the germline V gene. Trimming pared 10 bases from V and 4 bases from J, leaving 13 bases between. This CDR3 is 13 amino acids long. CDR3 nucleotide sequence: TGTGCCACCGCATTCGGGGGCACCGGGGAGCTGTTTTTT. Residues: CATAFGGTGELFF.

CDR3 loop: CASSQDLTSGGAGETQYF. CDR3 DNA: TGTGCCAGCAGCCAAGATCTGACTAGCGGGGGGGCTGGGGAGACCCAGTACTTC. The chain links TRBV4-2 to TRBJ2-5; 14 nucleotides agree with TRBD2. This CDR3 is 18 amino acids long. CDR1 and CDR2 from the germline V gene are LGHNA and YNFKEQ. The junction had 8 bases not matched to a gene; V was cut back by 0 bases and J by 5 bases.

This chain connects TRBV7-8 to TRBJ1-3; D perhaps matches TRBD1 (5 bases). Trimming shortened V by 2 bases and J by 3 bases, and 8 bases separated the two germline ends. The CDR3 spans 14 residues. The V gene's germline CDR1 is SGHVS and CDR2 FQNEAQ. CDR3 nucleotides: TGTGCCAGCAGCTTACGCAGGGTTGGAAACACCATATATTTT. This encodes CASSLRRVGNTIYF.

The V and J genes are TRBV6-5 and TRBJ2-3, with 8 bases matching TRBD1. The V gene's germline CDR1 is MNHEY and CDR2 SVGAGI. V was clipped by 4 bases and J by 4 bases; unmatched bases: 1. This CDR3 has 13 residues. The CDR3 sequence is CASSSTGADTQYF. For the CDR3, the DNA is TGTGCCAGCAGTTCGACAGGGGCAGATACGCAGTATTTT.

The chain carries TRBV11-1 and TRBJ2-2, with D unresolved. V lost 3 bases to trimming and J lost 0 bases, with 8 bases between them. Germline V gene data show CDR1 as SGHAT and CDR2 as FQDESV (reference sequence). This CDR3 has 15 residues. The CDR3 spells CASSFLTANTGELFF. In DNA, the CDR3 is TGTGCCAGCAGCTTTCTAACAGCGAACACCGGGGAGCTGTTTTTT.

In this sample, this clone turned up a few times. The chain recombines TRBV5-1 with TRBJ2-7, with 9 bases lining up with TRBD2. V was clipped by 3 bases and J by 3 bases; unmatched bases: 4. In germline, CDR1 is SGHRS, CDR2 YFSETQ. The CDR3 loop spans 14 amino acids. In nucleotides, the CDR3 is TGCGCCAGCAGCTCGGGACTAGCTCTCTACGAGCAGTACTTC. It translates to CASSSGLALYEQYF.

This clone was detected only a few times. The CDR3 reads CASSPPSTGAGELFF. Written as DNA, the CDR3 is TGTGCCAGCTCACCACCGAGCACAGGGGCCGGGGAGCTGTTTTTT. V is TRBV18 and J is TRBJ2-2; 7 nucleotides agree with TRBD1. This CDR3 contains 15 residues. CDR1 and CDR2 from the germline V gene are KGHSH and LQKENI. V lost 0 bases, J lost 6 bases, and 4 bases stayed unmatched.

The chain joins TRBV5-6 to TRBJ2-1; the D is unclear. The V and J ends lost 0 bases and 9 bases respectively, with 22 bases between them. This CDR3 has 17 amino acids. Germline V CDR1 and CDR2: SGHDT, YYEEEE. CDR3 sequence (DNA): TGTGCCAGCAGCTTGGTCTCCTTTAGGAGATCAGCTGCTGAGCAGTTCTTC. Protein sequence: CASSLVSFRRSAAEQFF.

This chain connects TRBV7-9 to TRBJ2-1, with no clear D. V was pared by 2 bases and J by 5 bases, with 7 bases between. Per germline, CDR1 SEHNR and CDR2 FQNEAQ (reference sequence). This CDR3 region has 13 residues. CDR3 sequence: CASSLPTDNEQFF. CDR3 nucleotide sequence: TGTGCCAGCAGCTTACCTACAGACAATGAGCAGTTCTTC.

V is TRBV18 and J is TRBJ2-5, with no clear D. CDR3 length: 13 amino acids. Germline V gene sequence: CDR1 KGHSH, CDR2 LQKENI. Trimming removed 4 bases from V and 2 bases from J, with 8 bases in between. The CDR3 reads CASSLRQQETQYF. CDR3 DNA: TGTGCCAGCTCACTTAGACAACAAGAGACCCAGTACTTC.

The V and J genes are TRBV6-5 and TRBJ2-4; 13 bases fit TRBD2. J was trimmed by 11 bases and V by 8 bases; bases with no gene match: 6. The CDR3 is 13 amino acids. Germline V lookup: CDR1 MNHEY, CDR2 SVGAGI. In DNA, the CDR3 is TGTGCCAGCCGCTTCGGACTAGCGGGAGTTCAGTACTTC. It encodes CASRFGLAGVQYF.

The V and J genes are TRBV11-3 and TRBJ1-1; D is perhaps TRBD1 (6 bases). CDR3 size: 14 residues. V was shortened by 1 base and J by 1 base, with 7 bases between the two germline ends. Germline lookup yields CDR1 SGHNT and CDR2 YENEEA. CDR3 in DNA: TGTGCCAGCAGCTTAGGGGGGCCGAACACTGAAGCTTTCTTT. Amino acids: CASSLGGPNTEAFF. The complete variable domain, with remaining parts taken from reference TRBV11-3 and TRBJ1-1, reads EAGVVQSPRYKIIEKKQPVAFWCNPISGHNTLYWYLQNLGQGPELLIRYENEEAVDDSQLPKDRFSAERLKGVDSTLKIQPAELGDSAVYLCASSLGGPNTEAFFGQGTRLTVV.